This TCR beta chain was obtained from a study of T cells in Graves' hyperthyroidism and ophthalmopathy (dated by TCRdb to the late 2010s). About the study as a whole: Peripheral blood samples were taken at the time of initial diagnosis, prior to any treatment. According to the paper, TCR Vbeta CDR3 sequencing was carried out on 135 peripheral blood samples, which came from approximately 43 ophthalmopathy, some 73 hyperthyroidism and about 17 progressor patients. To identify TCR V-J signatures that set the groups apart, the researchers used a discovery cohort of 90 to 100 patients, made up of fewer than 50 with Graves' ophthalmopathy and about 55 with stable Graves' hyperthyroidism. Whether ophthalmopathy could be predicted prospectively was tested in an independent validation cohort made up of fewer than 20 hyperthyroidism patients plus 17 patients who later progressed to ophthalmopathy. For training and testing, the 100 or so patients in the discovery cohort were randomly divided in a 7:3 ratio. In about 6 Graves' hyperthyroidism patients, the study also compared T-cell repertoires from thyroid tissue with T-cell repertoires from blood. After sampling, hyperthyroidism patients received methimazole starting at 30 mg daily, and ophthalmopathy patients received high-dose intravenous methylprednisolone. The investigation overall reported the following: Ophthalmopathy was separated from stable hyperthyroidism by a 13 V-J signature model, with about 86% sensitivity and about 84% specificity obtained in cross-validation and 80%/75% obtained in testing. No statistical method was used to fix the sample size in advance, and group allocation was not hidden from the investigators. In validation, the model predicted progression to ophthalmopathy with approximately 71% sensitivity and over 72% specificity, a median of 6.5 months before onset. Blood samples also contained most of the expanded thyroid clonotypes (frequency above 0.001), which suggests that blood repertoires may reflect thyroid immune responses.

The TCR beta CDR3 regions were amplified from the RNA transcripts. The TCR CDR3 was subjected to a first round of RT-PCR using the HTBI primer set and the Qiagen OneStep RT-PCR kit. A second multiplex PCR round built the libraries, followed by size selection and purification. Paired-end sequencing of the libraries was performed with 100 bp reads on an Illumina HiSeq2000. The authors' pipeline ran thus. Raw data were processed with SOAPnuke, discarding reads with adapters, uncalled bases, mean Phred below 15, or no exact constant-primer or identifier match. COPE v1.2.5 was used to merge the high-quality paired reads, and each unique nucleotide sequence was defined as a clonotype. MiTCR v1.1 was used to align the clonotypes against IMGT TRBV, TRBD and TRBJ reference segments. Only V-J combinations with frequency above 0.0001, covering about 99% of repertoires, were analysed. A TCS score was defined as the ratio between F50 (clonal expansion) and ExV (chaos), using BLOSUM62-based TCRdist between CDR3 peptides within each V-J. Welch's t-statistics and random forest reduced roughly 540 V-J features to 10 to 15, which were used in a naive Bayes classifier (R e1071). The raw public reads went through TCRdb reprocessing: fastp at Q25, MiXCR clone calling, in-frame beta chains kept. Each CDR3 protein appears once, grouped with its most common genes and DNA. These V and J calls rely on TCRdb rather than the paper's analysis. This sample holds roughly 600,000 distinct CDR3 sequences; about 14% were observed only once. The ten largest clonotypes hold under 15% of the sample.

Looking up the germline V gene yields CDR1 SGHTA and CDR2 FQGNSA. Trimming leaves V shorter by 5 bases and J shorter by 0 bases, with the junction holding 4 bases beyond the gene matches. The CDR3, from cysteine to phenylalanine, totals 16 residues. Only CDR3 DNA is held: 48 bases, read in frame from base 1. The table lists this clonotype with many counts. The clone's antigen remains unknown. It has no much larger one-base neighbor in the sample; base qualities were not kept. Ophthalmopathy patients had moderately to severely active disease, with a Clinical Activity Score of 3 or more, a NOSPECS grade of 4 or more, and a disease duration of less than 3 months. Any patient with an uncontrolled infection, another autoimmune disease, pregnancy or lactation was excluded. Diagnoses were established on the basis of clinical symptoms, serum thyroxine and TRAb, thyroid ultrasound, and orbital computed tomography. PBMCs were separated from roughly 10 ml of fresh peripheral blood using Ficoll-Paque density gradient centrifugation. Total RNA was extracted using Trizol reagent, and RNA quality was assessed on an Agilent 2100 Bioanalyzer.

The receptor's source is a woman aged 45-65 years with Graves' ophthalmopathy. The sequence links TRBV7-2 to TRBJ2-3, with 11 junctional bases fitting TRBD2. Sequencing used blood. The DNA is as follows: TGTGCCAGCAGCCAGACTAGCGGGACTAGCACAGATACGCAGTATTTT. This is translated as CASSQTSGTSTDTQYF.